Shown below are 17 T cell receptor beta chains from a single sample sequenced in a study of OX40 agonist ivuxolimab in advanced cancers. The data were produced by immunoSEQ multiplex PCR, yet TCRdb's version contains in-frame clones alone and is incomplete. The table lists some 67,000 clones, roughly 82% of them singletons. This sample comprised CD4+ or CD8+ T cells sorted from blood, obtained in a trial of the OX40 agonist ivuxolimab. The receptors were gathered from an adult with an advanced solid tumor such as melanoma, head and neck, liver or kidney cancer.

V gene TRBV29-1 combines with J gene TRBJ2-1, with TRBD2 matching 12 bases. The CDR3 extends over 14 amino acids. Germline V gene sequence: CDR1 SQVTM, CDR2 ANQGSEA. The V segment lost 4 bases and the J segment 4 bases; nucleotides outside the gene matches: 2. This chain's CDR3 is CSVGGLAGYNEQFF. The CDR3, as DNA: TGCAGCGTTGGAGGACTAGCGGGATACAATGAGCAGTTCTTC.

This clone has only one observation. This chain connects TRBV9 to TRBJ1-2, with 8 bases matching TRBD1. The CDR3 length is 14 residues. Germline lookup yields CDR1 SGDLS and CDR2 YYNGEE. V lost 3 bases, J lost 6 bases, and 7 bases stayed unmatched. The CDR3 protein is CASSADRGTDGYTF. The CDR3 coding sequence is TGTGCCAGCAGCGCAGACAGGGGAACCGATGGCTACACCTTC.

The chain links TRBV18 to TRBJ1-4; D uncertain. Trimming shortened V by 5 bases and J by 4 bases, and 8 bases separated the two germline ends. The germline CDR1 and CDR2 sequences are KGHSH and LQKENI. CDR3 length: 13 residues. The CDR3 reads CASSKEGNEKLFF. The DNA for the CDR3 is TGTGCCAGCTCAAAGGAAGGTAATGAAAAACTGTTTTTT.

The rearrangement uses TRBV15 and TRBJ2-2; 12 positions agree with TRBD1. This CDR3 region has 15 residues. The V gene end was trimmed by 7 bases and the J gene end by 5 bases; junction bases not matched to a gene: 5. The V gene's germline CDR1 is LNHNV and CDR2 YYDKDF (reference sequence). The chain's CDR3 is CATTRDRGRTGELFF. The CDR3 DNA reads TGTGCCACCACCCGGGACAGGGGGCGTACCGGGGAGCTGTTTTTT.

The chain is built from TRBV13 and TRBJ2-1; 7 bases match TRBD2. Trimming cost V 2 bases and J 6 bases; bases outside gene matches: 10. The CDR3 is 16 amino acids. Germline values: CDR1 PRHDT, CDR2 FYEKMQ (reference sequence). CDR3 DNA sequence: TGTGCCAGCAGCTTAAATCCTAGCGGACGAATCAATGAGCAGTTCTTC. It is translated as CASSLNPSGRINEQFF.

V usage is TRBV28 and J usage is TRBJ1-5; perhaps TRBD1 as D (5 bases). The CDR3 sequence is 14 residues long. The ends were cut back, 5 bases at V and 7 bases at J, with 15 bases in the middle. The germline gives CDR1 MDHEN, CDR2 SYDVKM. As DNA, the CDR3 is TGTGCCAGCAGTCCTAGGGTGGGGGTCCAGCCCCAGCATTTT. Encoded protein: CASSPRVGVQPQHF.

The rearrangement links TRBV19 to TRBJ2-1; TRBD2 might be the D (6 bases). The CDR3 length is 14 residues. Looked up from germline, CDR1 is LNHDA and CDR2 is SQIVND (reference sequence). V lost 10 bases to trimming and J lost 4 bases, with 17 bases between them. CDR3 residues: CATGAGSPYNEQFF. In nucleotides, the CDR3 is TGTGCCACCGGGGCGGGATCCCCTTACAATGAGCAGTTCTTC.

Worth noting for this clone: Other DNA sequences in the sample encode the same CDR3. The rearrangement joins TRBV30 to TRBJ2-5; D call uncertain. CDR3 length: 12 amino acids. In germline, CDR1 is GTSNPN, CDR2 SVGIG (reference sequence). The germline V and J ends were trimmed by 0 bases and 5 bases, with 7 bases remaining between them. The chain's CDR3 is CAWSVLGETQYF. In DNA form, the CDR3 reads TGTGCCTGGAGTGTACTGGGGGAGACCCAGTACTTC.

The V call is TRBV28, the J call TRBJ1-1; tentative D call: TRBD1 (5 bases). CDR3 length: 15 amino acids. V lost 6 bases and J 10 bases, leaving 24 bases between the germline ends. Germline V gives CDR1 MDHEN, CDR2 SYDVKM. The chain's CDR3 is CASSPPADSAFLAFF. The CDR3 DNA reads as TGTGCCAGCAGCCCGCCCGCCGACAGTGCTTTCCTAGCTTTCTTT.

The chain recombines TRBV28 with TRBJ1-2; D ambiguous. The ends were cut back, 1 base at V and 6 bases at J, with 9 bases in the middle. Germline CDR1 and CDR2: MDHEN and SYDVKM. The CDR3 runs 13 residues. The CDR3 DNA sequence: TGTGCCAGCAGTTTATCCTTCGGAAATGGCTACACCTTC. The encoded protein is CASSLSFGNGYTF.

The CDR3 sequence: CASSLGWTGDEQFF. In DNA form, the CDR3 reads TGCGCCAGCAGCTTGGGCTGGACAGGGGATGAGCAGTTCTTC. The rearrangement uses TRBV5-1 and TRBJ2-1; 9 positions match TRBD1. This CDR3 spans 14 amino acids. Unmatched junction bases numbered 3, after V lost 0 bases and J lost 8 bases. Germline V lookup: CDR1 SGHRS, CDR2 YFSETQ.

The V and J genes are TRBV28 and TRBJ2-1, with 7 bases fitting TRBD2. V gave up 3 bases and J gave up 0 bases; unmatched junction bases: 2. Germline-derived CDR1 and CDR2 are MDHEN and SYDVKM. The CDR3 runs 15 residues. The CDR3 region is CASSFGGSSYNEQFF. In DNA, the CDR3 is TGTGCCAGCAGTTTTGGCGGGAGCTCCTACAATGAGCAGTTCTTC. The full variable domain, rest sourced from reference TRBV28 and TRBJ2-1, is DVKVTQSSRYLVKRTGEKVFLECVQDMDHENMFWYRQDPGLGLRLIYFSYDVKMKEKGDIPEGYSVSREKKERFSLILESASTNQTSMYLCASSFGGSSYNEQFFGPGTRLTVL.

The V call is TRBV19, the J call TRBJ2-1, with D unresolved. The germline gives CDR1 LNHDA, CDR2 SQIVND (reference sequence). Deletions cut 6 bases from V and 0 bases from J, with 12 bases between. The length of the CDR3 is 15 residues. The chain's CDR3 is CASRPSRSSYNEQFF. The CDR3 bases are TGTGCCAGTAGACCTTCTAGGAGCTCCTACAATGAGCAGTTCTTC.

The chain is built from TRBV7-3 and TRBJ2-3; 7 nucleotides agree with TRBD2. The J segment lost 4 bases and the V segment lost 2 bases, leaving 0 bases of the junction unmatched. This CDR3 contains 13 residues. CDR1 SGHTA and CDR2 FQGTGA come from the germline V gene. CDR3 DNA: TGTGCCAGCAGCTTACGGGAGGCAGATACGCAGTATTTT. As protein: CASSLREADTQYF.

V gene TRBV19 combines with J gene TRBJ2-5; 9 nucleotides line up with TRBD2. The length of the CDR3 is 18 residues. The V and J ends lost 1 base and 4 bases, in that order; junction bases with no gene match: 13. The germline CDR1 and CDR2 sequences are LNHDA and SQIVND (reference sequence). CDR3 nucleotides: TGTGCCAGTAGTATAGGAGTTAGAAAGGGTAGCGGGGGAGAGACCCAGTACTTC. Translating it yields CASSIGVRKGSGGETQYF.

V is TRBV9 and J is TRBJ1-6; a possible D gene is TRBD1 (6 bases). Germline V gene sequence: CDR1 SGDLS, CDR2 YYNGEE. The germline V and J ends were trimmed by 3 bases and 7 bases, with 14 bases remaining between them. This CDR3 has 15 residues. CDR3: CASSEGGRDNSPLHF. The CDR3 DNA reads as TGTGCCAGCAGCGAGGGGGGGCGAGACAATTCACCCCTCCACTTT.

This chain connects TRBV5-6 to TRBJ2-1; possible D gene TRBD2, 6 bases. This CDR3 comprises 16 residues. Trimming pared 4 bases from V and 0 bases from J, leaving 14 bases between. Germline values: CDR1 SGHDT, CDR2 YYEEEE. CDR3 sequence reads: CASSPTPEGSYNEQFF. The CDR3 nucleotides are TGTGCCAGCAGCCCTACGCCGGAGGGCTCCTACAATGAGCAGTTCTTC.